This T cell receptor beta chain was recovered during a study of blood T cell repertoires in COVID-19. Overall study context: PBMCs, B-cell-depleted T cells, or T cells were the source of the cDNA or gDNA that made up the material.

Germline CDR1 SGHRS, CDR2 YFSETQ. J was trimmed by 1 base and V by 2 bases; bases with no gene match: 4. This CDR3 comprises 16 residues. Repertoires were generated with immunoSEQ multiplex PCR, while TCRdb's copy carries only in-frame clones and drops some. The profile shows about 360,000 clones, roughly 80% of them singletons. The sequence derives from a human donor with acute or convalescent COVID-19. The donor label of this sample is uncertain. The sample taken for sequencing was peripheral blood. The genes are TRBV5-1 and TRBJ2-3; 10 nucleotides align to TRBD2. The CDR3 loop reads CASSLSSGSGTDTQYF. In DNA, the CDR3 is TGCGCCAGCAGCTTATCTAGCGGGAGTGGCACAGATACGCAGTATTTT.